The present T cell receptor (beta chain) was sequenced within a study of blood T cells in healthy people across ages. Together with a sample-barcoded 5' primer, a J-beta primer mix was included in a second PCR lasting about 7 to 11 cycles. TCRdb itself ran the 5' RACE reads through MiXCR, one entry per CDR3 protein. The table shows 1 million or so distinct CDR3 sequences, with under 30% occurring only once. Trimming removed 4 bases from V and 4 bases from J, with 13 bases in between. The germline V gene encodes CDR1 SGHDN and CDR2 FVKESK. CDR3 length: 15 residues. This same sample was also part of a study on T cells of mothers and their children. That source adds: In each mother, TCR beta CDR3 reads exceeded 10 million; in each child, they numbered several million.

This clonotype was sampled from a girl between 2 and 10 years old in good health. The sample consisted of blood. The rearrangement joins TRBV14 to TRBJ2-2; D remains unclear. DNA of the CDR3: TGTGCCAGCAGCCCCCGACTCTCGGGCACCGGGGAGCTGTTTTTT. It codes for CASSPRLSGTGELFF.